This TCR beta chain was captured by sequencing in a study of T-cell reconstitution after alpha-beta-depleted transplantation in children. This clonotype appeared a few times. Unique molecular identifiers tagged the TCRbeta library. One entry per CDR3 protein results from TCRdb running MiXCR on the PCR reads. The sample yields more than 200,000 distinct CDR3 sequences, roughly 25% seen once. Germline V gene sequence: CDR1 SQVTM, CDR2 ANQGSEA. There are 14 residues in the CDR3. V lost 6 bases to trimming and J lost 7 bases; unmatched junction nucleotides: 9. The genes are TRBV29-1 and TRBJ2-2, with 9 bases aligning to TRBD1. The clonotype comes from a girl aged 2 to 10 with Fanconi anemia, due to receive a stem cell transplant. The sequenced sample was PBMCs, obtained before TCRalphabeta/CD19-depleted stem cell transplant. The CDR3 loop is CSVGNRGLGGELFF. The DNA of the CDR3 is TGCAGCGTCGGAAACAGGGGGCTGGGCGGGGAGCTGTTTTTT.